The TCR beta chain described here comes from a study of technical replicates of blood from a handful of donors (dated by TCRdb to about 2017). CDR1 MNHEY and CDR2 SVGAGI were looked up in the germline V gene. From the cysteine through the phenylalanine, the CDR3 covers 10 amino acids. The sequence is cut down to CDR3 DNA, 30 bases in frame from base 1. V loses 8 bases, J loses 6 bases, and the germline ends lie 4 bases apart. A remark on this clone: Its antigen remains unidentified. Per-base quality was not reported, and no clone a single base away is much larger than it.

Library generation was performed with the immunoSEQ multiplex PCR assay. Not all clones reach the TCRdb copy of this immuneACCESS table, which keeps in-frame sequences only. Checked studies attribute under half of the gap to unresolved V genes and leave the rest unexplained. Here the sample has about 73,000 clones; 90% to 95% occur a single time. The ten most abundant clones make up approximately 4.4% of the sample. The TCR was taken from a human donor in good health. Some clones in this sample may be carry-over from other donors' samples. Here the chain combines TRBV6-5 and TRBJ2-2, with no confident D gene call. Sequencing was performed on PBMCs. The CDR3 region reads CASGAGELFF. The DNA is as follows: TGTGCCAGCGGAGCCGGGGAGCTGTTTTTT.